The 12 T cell receptor beta chains given below trace back to one sample, sequenced in a study of blood T cell repertoires in COVID-19. The assay was immunoSEQ multiplex PCR, and TCRdb's table has in-frame clones only and misses some. The sample has a few hundred thousand clones; 88% are singletons. Sequencing used PBMCs or T cells enriched from blood (not recorded which). The receptor set was obtained from a young woman who had recovered from COVID-19.

Turning to this clone: In the same sample, other DNA sequences code for this CDR3. This rearrangement joins TRBV19 to TRBJ2-7, with D maybe TRBD1 (6 bases). V gave up 6 bases and J gave up 0 bases, with 9 bases separating them. In germline, CDR1 is LNHDA, CDR2 SQIVND (reference sequence). The CDR3 sequence is 13 residues long. The DNA of the CDR3 is TGTGCCAGTAGAGGCAGGGGCTCCTACGAGCAGTACTTC. Translation: CASRGRGSYEQYF.

The CDR3 spells CASSYSSGTATDTQYF. The CDR3 nucleotides are TGTGCCAGCAGTTACAGTAGCGGGACGGCCACAGATACGCAGTATTTT. The rearrangement uses TRBV6-5 and TRBJ2-3, with TRBD2 matching 8 bases. Germline CDR1 and CDR2: MNHEY and SVGAGI. The CDR3 consists of 16 residues. With 2 bases clipped from V and 2 bases from J, the junction kept 6 bases outside the gene matches.

The chain combines TRBV5-4 with TRBJ1-2; possible D gene TRBD1, 6 bases. Germline values: CDR1 SGHNT, CDR2 YYREEE (reference sequence). The CDR3 totals 14 residues. Between the trimmed V and J ends, which lost 4 bases and 3 bases, there was a span of 13 bases. The CDR3 is CASSRQEFDYGYTF. The CDR3 region has the DNA TGTGCCAGCAGCCGACAGGAGTTTGACTATGGCTACACCTTC.

This chain uses TRBV5-1 with TRBJ2-6; 9 bases agree with TRBD1. V lost 4 bases, J lost 4 bases, and 12 bases stayed unmatched. Germline CDR1 is SGHRS and CDR2 is YFSETQ. The CDR3 covers 18 residues. CDR3 region: CASSPPGQGRSGANVLTF. The CDR3 DNA follows: TGCGCCAGCAGCCCGCCGGGACAGGGTAGGTCCGGGGCCAACGTCCTGACTTTC.

The gene calls are TRBV6-5 and TRBJ1-2, with TRBD1 matching over 8 bases. This CDR3 is 14 amino acids long. The V and J ends lost 0 bases and 7 bases, in that order; junction bases with no gene match: 4. The germline V gene has CDR1 MNHEY and CDR2 SVGAGI. CDR3 nucleotides: TGTGCCAGCAGTTACTCCAGGGGGCTCAGTGGCTACACCTTC. This gives the protein CASSYSRGLSGYTF.

The chain has TRBV2 and TRBJ2-3; 7 positions match TRBD1. Germline loops: CDR1 SNHLY, CDR2 FYNNEI. The CDR3 extends over 14 amino acids. V gave up 2 bases and J gave up 6 bases; unmatched junction bases: 5. DNA for the CDR3: TGTGCCAGCAGTGAAATGAAGACAGGGGATACGCAGTATTTT. Encoded protein: CASSEMKTGDTQYF.

The sample holds one count of this clone. The chain recombines TRBV30 with TRBJ2-7; tentative D call: TRBD2 (6 bases). The germline gives CDR1 GTSNPN, CDR2 SVGIG (reference sequence). This CDR3 contains 14 residues. Trimming took 5 bases from V and 6 from J, leaving 20 bases between them. CDR3 DNA sequence: TGTGCCTGGGGCCAAACCGCGGGGTGGGTCGAGCAGTACTTC. Translating it yields CAWGQTAGWVEQYF.

This clone was detected only once. The chain couples TRBV5-8 to TRBJ1-4, with 7 bases aligning to TRBD1. The CDR3 is 18 residues long. Germline CDR1 and CDR2: SGHTS and YDEGEE. Losses at the gene ends were 0 bases for V and 4 bases for J; bases not matched to a gene: 12. In DNA, the CDR3 is TGTGCCAGCAGCTTGGTGTCTGGACAGGCCATTAGTAATGAAAAACTGTTTTTT. Amino acid sequence: CASSLVSGQAISNEKLFF.

This chain links TRBV2 with TRBJ1-2, with D tentatively TRBD1 (5 bases). CDR1 SNHLY and CDR2 FYNNEI come from the germline V gene. This CDR3 spans 13 amino acids. V lost 10 bases and J lost 8, with 20 bases in between. This chain's CDR3 is CATEYRTGGGYTF. CDR3 nucleotides: TGTGCCACAGAATACAGGACCGGGGGGGGCTACACCTTC. Together with reference TRBV2 and TRBJ1-2, the CDR3 gives the full variable domain: EPEVTQTPSHQVTQMGQEVILRCVPISNHLYFYWYRQILGQKVEFLVSFYNNEISEKSEIFDDQFSVERPDGSNFTLKIRSTKLEDSAMYFCATEYRTGGGYTFGSGTRLTVV.

The rearrangement joins TRBV29-1 to TRBJ2-3; TRBD2 matches 13 bases. Per germline, CDR1 SQVTM and CDR2 ANQGSEA. CDR3 length: 14 residues. V was pared by 7 bases and J by 0 bases, with 1 base of the junction left unmatched. The CDR3 DNA reads TGCAGCGGACTAGCGGGGGGAAGCACAGATACGCAGTATTTT. Protein product: CSGLAGGSTDTQYF.

This chain joins TRBV25-1 and TRBJ1-6; 8 bases are a match to TRBD1. CDR3 length equals 13 residues. J was trimmed by 9 bases and V by 2 bases; bases with no gene match: 0. The germline gives CDR1 MGHDK, CDR2 SYGVNS. The CDR3 here is CASSETGGSPLHF. CDR3 nucleotides: TGTGCCAGCAGTGAAACAGGGGGTTCACCCCTCCACTTT.

The V and J genes are TRBV4-1 and TRBJ2-7; 8 nucleotides align to TRBD2. V lost 1 base, J lost 7 bases, and 15 bases stayed unmatched. The CDR3 totals 17 residues. Germline assignment: CDR1 MGHRA and CDR2 YSYEKL. CDR3 in DNA: TGCGCCAGCAGCCAAGGGTCGGGCGGGGGGCCCGTGAGGGAGCAGTACTTC. Translated: CASSQGSGGGPVREQYF.